Each of the 14 T cell receptor beta chains below was sequenced from the same sample in a study of cytomegalovirus exposure and HLA in healthy donors. Clones were read by immunoSEQ multiplex PCR, and TCRdb kept only the in-frame ones, dropping some. The sample includes under 200,000 clones, roughly 90% of them seen just once. Sequenced: PBMCs. Source of these receptors: a young woman in good health and CMV-seronegative.

This clone came up a few times. This rearrangement joins TRBV4-3 to TRBJ1-4; weak D call: TRBD1 (5 bases). The CDR3 extends over 16 amino acids. V gave up 0 bases and J gave up 5 bases, with 13 bases separating them. CDR1 is LGHNA, CDR2 YSLEER, per germline. DNA of the CDR3: TGCGCCAGCAGCCAAGACTCCCCCGGGGGGAATGAAAAACTGTTTTTT. Protein product: CASSQDSPGGNEKLFF.

The chain employs TRBV19 and TRBJ2-7, with 8 bases identical to TRBD1. The V and J ends lost 4 bases and 3 bases, in that order; junction bases with no gene match: 8. This CDR3 spans 15 amino acids. Germline CDR1 LNHDA, CDR2 SQIVND (reference sequence). As DNA, the CDR3 is TGTGCCAGTAGTACCAGGACAGGGTCCCTCTACGAGCAGTACTTC. It encodes CASSTRTGSLYEQYF. The full variable domain, completed using reference TRBV19 and TRBJ2-7, is DGGITQSPKYLFRKEGQNVTLSCEQNLNHDAMYWYRQDPGQGLRLIYYSQIVNDFQKGDIAEGYSVSREKKESFPLTVTSAQKNPTAFYLCASSTRTGSLYEQYFGPGTRLTVT.

This clone is a singleton in its sample. The chain couples TRBV4-1 to TRBJ2-2; the D is unclear. CDR1 is MGHRA, CDR2 YSYEKL, per germline. This CDR3 region has 16 residues. The germline V and J ends were trimmed by 1 base and 3 bases, with 12 bases remaining between them. The CDR3 loop is CASSQGYGYYTGELFF. The CDR3 DNA reads TGCGCCAGCAGCCAAGGGTACGGTTATTACACCGGGGAGCTGTTTTTT.

This chain uses TRBV15 with TRBJ1-5; tentatively, D is TRBD1 (5 bases). Germline V gives CDR1 LNHNV, CDR2 YYDKDF (reference sequence). The CDR3 spans 17 residues. Trimming cost V 1 base and J 3 bases, with 16 bases left between them. The CDR3 DNA follows: TGTGCCACCAGCAGAGGAGGGTTTTGGGACTCCAATCAGCCCCAGCATTTT. Its translation is CATSRGGFWDSNQPQHF.

The chain employs TRBV7-9 and TRBJ2-2, with TRBD1 matching over 9 bases. The V segment lost 1 base and the J segment 6 bases; nucleotides outside the gene matches: 3. The V gene's germline CDR1 is SEHNR and CDR2 FQNEAQ (reference sequence). The CDR3 totals 15 residues. CDR3 protein: CASSLGDRVAGELFF. The CDR3 nucleotides read TGTGCCAGCAGCTTAGGGGACAGGGTCGCCGGGGAGCTGTTTTTT. Full variable domain (remainder filled in from reference TRBV7-9 and TRBJ2-2): DTGVSQNPRHKITKRGQNVTFRCDPISEHNRLYWYRQTLGQGPEFLTYFQNEAQLEKSRLLSDRFSAERPKGSFSTLEIQRTEQGDSAMYLCASSLGDRVAGELFFGEGSRLTVL.

The rearrangement uses TRBV5-5 and TRBJ2-7, with D possibly being TRBD2 (5 bases). The V gene's germline CDR1 is SGHKS and CDR2 YYEKEE (reference sequence). Trimming took off 1 base at V and 0 bases at J, with 11 bases between the two ends. The CDR3 contains 15 residues. Here the CDR3 reads CASSLSPGISYEQYF. CDR3 nucleotides: TGTGCCAGCAGCTTGTCACCGGGGATCTCCTACGAGCAGTACTTC.

The gene calls are TRBV21-1 and TRBJ2-3; no check of the table's D call, TRBD2, against the DNA was made. TRBV21-1 constitutes a pseudogene. The CDR3 is 15 residues long. CDR3 region: CASSISGTSRDTQYF. The DNA for the CDR3 is TGTGCCAGCAGCATTTCCGGGACTAGCAGAGATACGCAGTATTTT.

This sequence joins TRBV5-1 and TRBJ2-3; TRBD2 is a possible D gene (5 bases). Per the germline V gene, CDR1 is SGHRS and CDR2 is YFSETQ. Trimming left V 0 bases short and J 1 base short, with 12 bases between. The CDR3 extends over 16 amino acids. The CDR3 DNA reads TGCGCCAGCAGCTTGGACGCGCCGAGGGGCACAGATACGCAGTATTTT. As protein: CASSLDAPRGTDTQYF.

J is TRBJ2-1 and V is TRBV6-5; 8 nucleotides agree with TRBD2. The V gene's germline CDR1 is MNHEY and CDR2 SVGAGI. The ends lost 6 bases at V and 6 bases at J; junction bases unmatched: 10. The CDR3 length is 15 residues. The CDR3 DNA reads as TGTGCCAGCAGATACATAACCGGGGGGGGCAATGAGCAGTTCTTC. Translated, it gives CASRYITGGGNEQFF.

This clone is a singleton in its sample. The chain uses TRBV6-5 and TRBJ1-1, with a possible D match to TRBD1 (6 bases). V lost 4 bases and J lost 1, with 10 bases in between. The length of the CDR3 is 14 residues. CDR1 and CDR2 (germline): MNHEY, SVGAGI. The CDR3 reads CASSSQGGNTEAFF. CDR3 nucleotide sequence: TGTGCCAGCAGTTCCCAAGGGGGGAACACTGAAGCTTTCTTT.

The chain is built from TRBV18 and TRBJ1-1; perhaps TRBD1 as D (6 bases). CDR1 is KGHSH and CDR2 is LQKENI in the germline V gene. Trimming took off 10 bases at V and 6 bases at J, with 21 bases between the two ends. CDR3 length: 14 residues. The CDR3: CATKGTGRGSEAFF. CDR3 sequence (DNA): TGTGCCACCAAAGGCACAGGGCGAGGTTCTGAAGCTTTCTTT.

The genes are TRBV20-1 and TRBJ2-5; tentative D call: TRBD2 (7 bases). From germline, CDR1 is DFQATT and CDR2 SNEGSKA (reference sequence). Trimming shortened V by 6 bases and J by 5 bases, and 10 bases separated the two germline ends. The CDR3 is made up of 11 amino acids. The CDR3 DNA reads TGCAGTGCGAGGGGGGGGGAGACCCAGTACTTC. Translated: CSARGGETQYF.

This chain joins TRBV7-2 and TRBJ2-2; D gene unclear. Germline CDR1 reads SGHTA; CDR2 reads FQGNSA. This CDR3 contains 14 residues. V was trimmed by 3 bases and J by 5 bases, leaving 10 bases between them. CDR3 nucleotide sequence: TGTGCCAGCAGCTTTTCCGGTACGACCGGGGAGCTGTTTTTT. Protein product: CASSFSGTTGELFF.

The V call is TRBV9, the J call TRBJ1-2, with a weak D call TRBD1 (5 bases). Germline V CDR1 and CDR2: SGDLS, YYNGEE. This CDR3 contains 13 residues. The V and J ends lost 4 bases and 1 base respectively, with 8 bases between them. The CDR3 loop reads CASSPDSNYGYTF. The CDR3 DNA sequence: TGTGCCAGCAGCCCCGACAGTAACTATGGCTACACCTTC.